These 2 T cell receptor beta chains were all obtained from the same sample, sequenced in a study of T cells after yellow fever vaccination. A single record per CDR3 protein comes from TCRdb applying MiXCR to the 5' RACE reads. The sample yields 450,000 to 550,000 distinct CDR3 sequences, 21% seen once. This material consisted of PBMCs, taken approximately 20 days after the first yellow fever vaccination. The receptors were sampled from a man in his late teens or twenties who received the YFV17D yellow fever vaccine.

This clonotype appeared once. This rearrangement joins TRBV21-1 to TRBJ2-4; the DNA was not used to check the table's D call, TRBD1. TRBV21-1 is a pseudogene locus. The CDR3 consists of 18 residues. The CDR3, as DNA: TGTGCCAGCAGCATCCAAAAAGGCGCGCCCCCAGCCCAAAACATTCAGTACTTC. This gives the protein CASSIQKGAPPAQNIQYF.

This clonotype was detected a few times. The V gene is TRBV12-3 or TRBV12-4, the J gene TRBJ2-5; D is tentatively TRBD1 or TRBD2 (5 bases each). The CDR3 runs 14 residues. Deletions cut 3 bases from V and 4 bases from J, with 12 bases between. For the CDR3, the DNA is TGTGCCAGCAGTTTTTCACCAGGGACAGAGACCCAGTACTTC. Translation: CASSFSPGTETQYF.